The 11 T cell receptor beta chains below were found in one sample sequenced in a study of radiation and T cells in renal cell carcinoma. Sequencing was performed with immunoSEQ multiplex PCR; in TCRdb, only in-frame clones are kept and a portion is missing. Counted here are tens of thousands of clones, around 77% occurring once; the ten biggest clones make up 6.8%. As to time point: blood 2 weeks post-SBRT. The treatment is: 15 Gy SBRT to primary tumor, nephrectomy 4 weeks later. Sample: blood, taken from a patient whose treatment included radiotherapy and nephrectomy. Every receptor here comes from a man aged 55 to 70 with renal cell carcinoma.

The CDR3 DNA reads TGCGCCAGCAGCTTTCAGGGCCGGGGGGACACTGAAGCTTTCTTT. This encodes CASSFQGRGDTEAFF. This sequence joins TRBV5-1 and TRBJ1-1; D may be TRBD1 (5 bases). The CDR3 spans 15 residues. V was cut by 2 bases and J by 3 bases, with 14 bases left in between. CDR1 and CDR2 from the germline V gene are SGHRS and YFSETQ.

The genes are TRBV21-1 and TRBJ2-7; the table's TRBD2 call for D was not verified on the DNA. TRBV21-1 has pseudogene status. The CDR3 contains 15 residues. The CDR3 is CASIHNASGGNEQYF. The CDR3 DNA reads TGTGCCAGCATCCACAATGCTAGCGGGGGCAACGAGCAGTACTTC.

The J gene is TRBJ1-5, the V gene TRBV30, with 8 bases matching TRBD1. Germline assignment: CDR1 GTSNPN and CDR2 SVGIG (reference sequence). The CDR3 is made up of 15 amino acids. The V gene end was trimmed by 3 bases and the J gene end by 6 bases; junction bases not matched to a gene: 10. The CDR3 coding sequence is TGTGCCTGGAGCGGAGACTCAGGGGGCATTCAGCCCCAGCATTTT. Protein sequence: CAWSGDSGGIQPQHF.

This chain links TRBV5-4 with TRBJ2-7; 7 nucleotides match TRBD1. CDR1 SGHNT and CDR2 YYREEE come from the germline V gene (reference sequence). The CDR3 contains 14 residues. V lost 3 bases to trimming and J lost 3 bases; unmatched junction nucleotides: 6. CDR3 loop: CASSSLDRDYEQYF. The CDR3 nucleotides are TGTGCCAGCAGCTCCTTAGACAGGGACTACGAGCAGTACTTC.

The chain is built from TRBV27 and TRBJ1-2; D gene ambiguous. Trimming removed 5 bases at V and 8 bases at J, with 15 bases between. Germline V gene lookup returns CDR1 MNHEY and CDR2 SMNVEV (reference sequence). This CDR3 is 13 amino acids long. The CDR3 here is CASSAQWREGYTF. DNA of the CDR3: TGTGCCAGCAGTGCGCAGTGGCGCGAGGGCTACACCTTC.

The chain links TRBV10-1 to TRBJ2-2; 9 positions agree with TRBD2. V shed 6 bases, J shed 7 bases, and the junction held 9 bases outside the gene matches. The CDR3 is made up of 15 amino acids. Germline CDR1 WNHNN, CDR2 SYGVQD (reference sequence). DNA for the CDR3: TGCGCCAGCAGCCCCGGGGTAGCGGGGGTCGGGGAGCTGTTTTTT. Amino acids: CASSPGVAGVGELFF.

The CDR3 DNA reads TGCGCCACCGGGACGAGTAACACCGGGGAGCTGTTTTTT. Residues: CATGTSNTGELFF. The chain carries TRBV10-1 and TRBJ2-2, with D perhaps being TRBD1 or TRBD2 (5 bases each). From germline, CDR1 is WNHNN and CDR2 SYGVQD (reference sequence). This CDR3 comprises 13 residues. V lost 10 bases, J lost 2 bases, and 11 bases lay in between.

This chain joins TRBV18 and TRBJ2-7, with TRBD1 matching over 8 bases. Per the germline V gene, CDR1 is KGHSH and CDR2 is LQKENI. The V gene end was trimmed by 0 bases and the J gene end by 2 bases; junction bases not matched to a gene: 9. This CDR3 has 17 residues. The CDR3 protein is CASSPPLTGGFPYEQYF. The DNA for the CDR3 is TGTGCCAGCTCACCACCGCTAACAGGGGGATTTCCCTACGAGCAGTACTTC.

V is TRBV5-6 and J is TRBJ1-6; unclear D gene. The CDR3 has 14 amino acids. Germline-derived CDR1 and CDR2 are SGHDT and YYEEEE. V lost 3 bases to trimming and J lost 10 bases, with 14 bases between them. CDR3 region: CASSWTDNYSPLHF. The CDR3 nucleotides read TGTGCCAGCAGCTGGACCGACAACTACTCACCCCTCCACTTT.

The J gene is TRBJ1-6, the V gene TRBV4-3; D is ambiguous. The germline V and J ends were trimmed by 5 bases and 9 bases, with 14 bases remaining between them. The germline V gene encodes CDR1 LGHNA and CDR2 YSLEER. The CDR3 covers 14 residues. CDR3 bases: TGCGCCAGCAGCGTAGGGCAGGAGGGTTCACCCCTCCACTTT. Its translation: CASSVGQEGSPLHF.

The rearrangement joins TRBV27 to TRBJ1-1, with TRBD1 matching over 9 bases. In germline, CDR1 is MNHEY, CDR2 SMNVEV (reference sequence). J gave up 4 bases and V 1 base, and 1 base lay outside the gene matches. This CDR3 has 14 residues. CDR3: CASSLWDRATEAFF. DNA of the CDR3: TGTGCCAGCAGTTTATGGGACAGGGCCACTGAAGCTTTCTTT.